The clone carrying this T cell receptor beta chain showed up just once. Its antigen is as yet unknown. These data come from a study of T cells in tuberculosis. The method was immunoSEQ multiplex PCR; TCRdb's version includes in-frame clones alone and lacks a portion of them. The table includes roughly 28,000 clones, approximately 95% detected once. V lost 4 bases and J lost 3, with 7 bases in between. The CDR3 totals 13 residues. CDR1 is MNHEY and CDR2 is SVGAGI in the germline V gene. Notes on the study in general: Using the GMM-specific repertoire gave around 90% accuracy versus approximately 66% with motifs. Shorter CDR3-alpha in active tuberculosis partly drove smaller distances. Active tuberculosis TCR-alpha repertoires lay closer to GMM-specific TCRs than IGRA-negative controls, suggesting clonal expansion.

The sequence came from a donor aged 5-35 years with latent tuberculosis or without tuberculosis infection. The chain links TRBV6-5 to TRBJ1-5; possibly TRBD1 for D (5 bases). The specimen was PBMCs. In nucleotides, the CDR3 is TGTGCCAGCAGTTCAGGGTACAATCAGCCCCAGCATTTT. This gives the protein CASSSGYNQPQHF.